A selection of T cell receptor beta chains follows, all from one sample in a study of blood T cell repertoires in COVID-19. Profiling relied on immunoSEQ multiplex PCR, and the TCRdb table lists in-frame clones only, not all of them. The repertoire holds more than 200,000 clones, with under 90% as singletons. Sequencing was performed on peripheral blood. The receptors were gathered from a man aged 45-65 years with COVID-19, enrolled during active disease. CDR3s include the opening cysteine and the closing phenylalanine or tryptophan. D genes are given only for firm matches. Part of the rows lack a size; the others show once, few, many or a class for expanded clones.

J gene: TRBJ1-4; V gene: TRBV6-1; clone size: -; D gene: TRBD1; CDR3 DNA: TGTGCCAGCAGTGACAAAGAAGACCGGGACAGGCGAGCAACTAATGAAAAACTGTTTTTT; CDR3 protein: CASSDKEDRDRRATNEKLFF
J gene: TRBJ1-3; V gene: TRBV7-9; clone size: -; D gene: -; CDR3 DNA: TGTGCCAGCAGCTCCCAGGGCTCCGGTCTCTCTGGAAACACCATATATTTT; CDR3 protein: CASSSQGSGLSGNTIYF
J gene: TRBJ2-3; V gene: TRBV7-2; clone size: once; D gene: -; CDR3 DNA: TGTGCCAGCAGCTTAGCCTCCGATACGCAGTATTTT; CDR3 protein: CASSLASDTQYF
J gene: TRBJ1-5; V gene: TRBV4-2; clone size: -; D gene: TRBD1; CDR3 DNA: TGTGCCAGCAGCCCCCTCTGGGACAGATTAATTGGCGATCAGCCCCAGCATTTT; CDR3 protein: CASSPLWDRLIGDQPQHF
J gene: TRBJ2-2; V gene: TRBV7-2; clone size: -; D gene: -; CDR3 DNA: TGTGCCAGCCGTGCTAGCGACACCGGGGAGCTGTTTTTT; CDR3 protein: CASRASDTGELFF
J gene: TRBJ2-3; V gene: TRBV9; clone size: -; D gene: TRBD2; CDR3 DNA: TGTGCCAGCAGCGTTCTTGGAAGCGGGGGGGAAGATACGCAGTATTTT; CDR3 protein: CASSVLGSGGEDTQYF
J gene: TRBJ1-5; V gene: TRBV27; clone size: -; D gene: -; CDR3 DNA: TGTGCCAGCAGTCCGGGGTGGGGTCAGCCCCAGCATTTT; CDR3 protein: CASSPGWGQPQHF
J gene: TRBJ2-7; V gene: TRBV18; clone size: -; D gene: -; CDR3 DNA: TGTGCCAGCTCACCACGGTTGTTAAGGGAGAGTGAGCAGTACTTC; CDR3 protein: CASSPRLLRESEQYF
J gene: TRBJ1-2; V gene: TRBV3-1/TRBV3-2; clone size: few; D gene: -; CDR3 DNA: TGTGCCAGCAGCCAAGTTGCAGGGCGAGGCTACACCTTC; CDR3 protein: CASSQVAGRGYTF
J gene: TRBJ2-7; V gene: TRBV7-3; clone size: -; D gene: -; CDR3 DNA: TGTGCCAGCAGCCCGGCGGCCGGCTACGAGCAGTACTTC; CDR3 protein: CASSPAAGYEQYF
J gene: TRBJ1-1; V gene: TRBV19; clone size: -; D gene: TRBD1; CDR3 DNA: TGTGCCAGTAGTATAGATCCACGGAGAGGGGGCCGAACTGAAGCTTTCTTT; CDR3 protein: CASSIDPRRGGRTEAFF
J gene: TRBJ2-7; V gene: TRBV2; clone size: -; D gene: -; CDR3 DNA: TGTGCCAGCGATAAAAGCGCCGAGCAGTACTTC; CDR3 protein: CASDKSAEQYF
J gene: TRBJ2-7; V gene: TRBV29-1; clone size: once; D gene: TRBD2; CDR3 DNA: TGCAGCGTGCAAGCGGGAGTCGGAAACGAGCAGTACTTC; CDR3 protein: CSVQAGVGNEQYF
J gene: TRBJ1-2; V gene: TRBV18; clone size: -; D gene: -; CDR3 DNA: TGTGCCAGCTCACCAGGAACAGGGAAGCTGGAGGGCTACACCTTC; CDR3 protein: CASSPGTGKLEGYTF
J gene: TRBJ1-5; V gene: TRBV20-1; clone size: once; D gene: -; CDR3 DNA: TGCAGTGCTAGTGTCGGCTCCGGTACAGGCAATCAGCCCCAGCATTTT; CDR3 protein: CSASVGSGTGNQPQHF
J gene: TRBJ2-6; V gene: TRBV5-1; clone size: few; D gene: -; CDR3 DNA: TGCGCCAGCAGGGACAGCTCTGGGGCCAACGTCCTGACTTTC; CDR3 protein: CASRDSSGANVLTF
J gene: TRBJ1-3; V gene: TRBV7-8; clone size: -; D gene: -; CDR3 DNA: TGTGCCAGCAGCTCAGCGGGAGGGGCTGGAAACACCATATATTTT; CDR3 protein: CASSSAGGAGNTIYF